Below are 4 T cell receptor beta chains sequenced from a single sample in a study of radiation and T cells in renal cell carcinoma. Here immunoSEQ multiplex PCR was the method, and the copy in TCRdb shows in-frame clones only, minus some. Among about 73,000 clones listed, approximately 87% were seen once. As to time point: blood 4 weeks post-SBRT, at nephrectomy. Noted treatment: 15 Gy SBRT to primary tumor, nephrectomy 4 weeks later. The sequencing used blood, collected from a patient whose treatment included radiotherapy and nephrectomy. These receptors were taken from a woman aged 55-75 years with renal cell carcinoma.

This chain links TRBV4-1 with TRBJ2-2; either TRBD1 or TRBD2 may fit D (5 bases each). This CDR3 comprises 15 residues. With 4 bases removed from V and 0 bases from J, the gap between germline ends came to 9 bases. Germline V lookup: CDR1 MGHRA, CDR2 YSYEKL. In nucleotides, the CDR3 is TGCGCCAGCAGCCCCGGGACCACGAACACCGGGGAGCTGTTTTTT. This encodes CASSPGTTNTGELFF.

The chain combines TRBV19 with TRBJ1-5; 10 bases map to TRBD1. The junction had 6 bases not matched to a gene; V was cut back by 4 bases and J by 6 bases. Germline CDR1 reads LNHDA; CDR2 reads SQIVND (reference sequence). This CDR3 is 15 amino acids long. The CDR3 DNA is TGTGCCAGTAGTAGAGGGACAGGGGAGGGTCAGCCCCAGCATTTT. Amino acids: CASSRGTGEGQPQHF.

The V call is TRBV5-8, the J call TRBJ1-5; 8 positions match TRBD1. Trimming cost V 0 bases and J 8 bases; bases outside gene matches: 7. This CDR3 contains 15 residues. The germline V gene has CDR1 SGHTS and CDR2 YDEGEE. CDR3 sequence: CASSLALTGGKPQHF. Written as DNA, the CDR3 is TGTGCCAGCAGCTTGGCTTTAACAGGGGGAAAGCCCCAGCATTTT.

The chain employs TRBV6-5 and TRBJ1-4, with D tentatively TRBD1 (5 bases). This CDR3 is built from 16 residues. Looked up from germline, CDR1 is MNHEY and CDR2 is SVGAGI. The V and J ends lost 4 bases and 7 bases respectively, with 19 bases between them. The CDR3 DNA follows: TGTGCCAGCAGTTCCCCGGGGAAGGGGTGGGGTGAAAAACTGTTTTTT. Protein: CASSSPGKGWGEKLFF.